The 2 T cell receptor beta chains presented below share a single source sample, sequenced in a study of blood T cell repertoires in COVID-19. Here immunoSEQ multiplex PCR was the method, and the copy in TCRdb shows in-frame clones only, minus some. The table shows approximately 140,000 clones, with around 80% occurring only once. The specimen was peripheral blood. These receptors all come from a human donor with acute or convalescent COVID-19. The donor label of this sample is uncertain.

The chain links TRBV6-2 or TRBV6-3 to TRBJ1-2; possibly TRBD1 for D (6 bases). This CDR3 region has 13 residues. CDR1 and CDR2 from the germline V gene are MNHEY and SVGEGT. V lost 5 bases to trimming and J lost 3 bases, with 10 bases between them. Here the CDR3 DNA reads TGTGCCAGCAGTCCGGGGGGCGACTATGGCTACACCTTC. Residues: CASSPGGDYGYTF.

The chain joins TRBV2 to TRBJ2-2, with D possibly TRBD1 on 6 matching bases. V was pared by 6 bases and J by 0 bases, with 11 bases between. Germline assignment: CDR1 SNHLY and CDR2 FYNNEI. The CDR3 has 15 residues. The CDR3 bases are TGTGCCAGCAGACTACAGGGTGCGAACACCGGGGAGCTGTTTTTT. This encodes CASRLQGANTGELFF. Full variable domain (remainder filled in from reference TRBV2 and TRBJ2-2): EPEVTQTPSHQVTQMGQEVILRCVPISNHLYFYWYRQILGQKVEFLVSFYNNEISEKSEIFDDQFSVERPDGSNFTLKIRSTKLEDSAMYFCASRLQGANTGELFFGEGSRLTVL.